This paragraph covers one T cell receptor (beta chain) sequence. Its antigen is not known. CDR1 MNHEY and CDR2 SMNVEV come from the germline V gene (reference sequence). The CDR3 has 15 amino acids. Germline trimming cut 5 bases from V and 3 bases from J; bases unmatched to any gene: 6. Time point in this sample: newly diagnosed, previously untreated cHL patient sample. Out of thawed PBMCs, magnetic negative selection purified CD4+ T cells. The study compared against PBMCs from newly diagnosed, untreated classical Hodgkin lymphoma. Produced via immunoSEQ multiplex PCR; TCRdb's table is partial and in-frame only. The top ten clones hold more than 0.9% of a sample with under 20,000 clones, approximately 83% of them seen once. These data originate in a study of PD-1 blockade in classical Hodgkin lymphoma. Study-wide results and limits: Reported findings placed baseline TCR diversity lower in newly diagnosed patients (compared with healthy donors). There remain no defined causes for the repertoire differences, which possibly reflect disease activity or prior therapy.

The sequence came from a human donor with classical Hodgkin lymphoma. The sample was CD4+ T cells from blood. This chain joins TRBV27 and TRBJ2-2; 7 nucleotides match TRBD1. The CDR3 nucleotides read TGTGCCAGCAGTCACCAAACAGGGGACACCGGGGAGCTGTTTTTT. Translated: CASSHQTGDTGELFF.